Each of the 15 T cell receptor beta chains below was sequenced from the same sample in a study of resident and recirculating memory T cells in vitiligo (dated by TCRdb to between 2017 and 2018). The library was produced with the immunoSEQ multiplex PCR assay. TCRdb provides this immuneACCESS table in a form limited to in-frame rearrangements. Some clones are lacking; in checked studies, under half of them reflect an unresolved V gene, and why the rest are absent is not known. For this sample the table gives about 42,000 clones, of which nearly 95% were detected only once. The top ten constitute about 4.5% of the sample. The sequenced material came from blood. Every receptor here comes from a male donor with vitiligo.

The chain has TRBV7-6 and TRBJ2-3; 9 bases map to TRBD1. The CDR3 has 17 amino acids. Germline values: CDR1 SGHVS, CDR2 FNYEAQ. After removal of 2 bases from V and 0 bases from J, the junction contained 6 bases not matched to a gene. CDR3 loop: CASSLNPGQGSTDTQYF. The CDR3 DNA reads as TGTGCCAGCAGCTTAAACCCTGGACAGGGGAGCACAGATACGCAGTATTTT.

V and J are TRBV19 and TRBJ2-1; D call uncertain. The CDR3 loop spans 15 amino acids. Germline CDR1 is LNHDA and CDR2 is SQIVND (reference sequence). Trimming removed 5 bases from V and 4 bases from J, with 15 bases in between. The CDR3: CASSARLFGYNEQFF. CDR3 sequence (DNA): TGTGCCAGTAGTGCCAGACTTTTCGGTTACAATGAGCAGTTCTTC. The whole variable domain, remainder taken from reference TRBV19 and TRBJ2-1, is DGGITQSPKYLFRKEGQNVTLSCEQNLNHDAMYWYRQDPGQGLRLIYYSQIVNDFQKGDIAEGYSVSREKKESFPLTVTSAQKNPTAFYLCASSARLFGYNEQFFGPGTRLTVL.

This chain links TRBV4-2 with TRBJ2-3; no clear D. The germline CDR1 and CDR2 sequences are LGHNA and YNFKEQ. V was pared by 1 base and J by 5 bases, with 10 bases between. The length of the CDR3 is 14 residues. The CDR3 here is CASSQVASGDTQYF. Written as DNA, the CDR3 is TGTGCCAGCAGCCAAGTTGCGAGTGGAGATACGCAGTATTTT.

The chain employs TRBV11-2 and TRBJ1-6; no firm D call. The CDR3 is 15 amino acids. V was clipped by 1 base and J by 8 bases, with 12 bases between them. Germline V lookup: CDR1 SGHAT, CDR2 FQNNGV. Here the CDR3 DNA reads TGTGCCAGCAGCTTAGGGGAGGTGGGCTATTCACCCCTCCACTTT. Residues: CASSLGEVGYSPLHF. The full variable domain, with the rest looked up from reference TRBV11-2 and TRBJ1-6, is EAGVAQSPRYKIIEKRQSVAFWCNPISGHATLYWYQQILGQGPKLLIQFQNNGVVDDSQLPKDRFSAERLKGVDSTLKIQPAKLEDSAVYLCASSLGEVGYSPLHFGNGTRLTVT.

The CDR3: CASSTDPQGDYEQYF. The CDR3 DNA sequence: TGTGCCAGCAGCACAGATCCCCAGGGGGACTACGAGCAGTACTTC. V is TRBV9 and J is TRBJ2-7; 7 bases line up with TRBD1. Trimming took 4 bases from V and 3 from J; bases not matched to a gene: 10. The CDR3 consists of 15 residues. Germline V lookup: CDR1 SGDLS, CDR2 YYNGEE.

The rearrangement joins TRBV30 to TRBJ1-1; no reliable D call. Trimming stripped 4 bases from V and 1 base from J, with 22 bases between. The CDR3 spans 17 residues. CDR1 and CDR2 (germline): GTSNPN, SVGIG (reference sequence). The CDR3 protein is CAWNSPRGVPGNTEAFF. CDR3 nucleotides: TGTGCCTGGAACTCCCCCAGAGGTGTCCCGGGGAACACTGAAGCTTTCTTT. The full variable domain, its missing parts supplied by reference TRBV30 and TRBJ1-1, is SQTIHQWPATLVQPVGSPLSLECTVEGTSNPNLYWYRQAAGRGLQLLFYSVGIGQISSEVPQNLSASRPQDRQFILSSKKLLLSDSGFYLCAWNSPRGVPGNTEAFFGQGTRLTVV.

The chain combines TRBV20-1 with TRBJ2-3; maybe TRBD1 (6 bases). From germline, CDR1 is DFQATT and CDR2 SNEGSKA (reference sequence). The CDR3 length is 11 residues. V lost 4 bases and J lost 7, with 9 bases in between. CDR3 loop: CSANRVNTQYF. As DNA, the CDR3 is TGCAGTGCTAACAGGGTGAATACGCAGTATTTT.

DNA of the CDR3: TGTGCCAGCAGCTCCCAGGAGGCAGGAAATGAAAAACTGTTTTTT. This encodes CASSSQEAGNEKLFF. The chain has TRBV7-2 and TRBJ1-4; D remains unclear. Germline CDR1 reads SGHTA; CDR2 reads FQGNSA. Trimming removed 4 bases at V and 5 bases at J, with 14 bases between. This CDR3 contains 15 residues.

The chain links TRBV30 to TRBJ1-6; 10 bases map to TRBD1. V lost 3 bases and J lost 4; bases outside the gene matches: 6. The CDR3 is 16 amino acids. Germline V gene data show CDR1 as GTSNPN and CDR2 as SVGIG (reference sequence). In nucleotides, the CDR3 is TGTGCCTGGAGGCCGGGACAGGGGACGTATAATTCACCCCTCCACTTT. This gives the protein CAWRPGQGTYNSPLHF.

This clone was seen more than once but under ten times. For the CDR3, the DNA is TGTGCCAGCAGCTCCGGGATCGGCGCTGCTCAAGATGGCTACACCTTC. Encoded protein: CASSSGIGAAQDGYTF. This chain uses TRBV5-4 with TRBJ1-2; no reliable D call. Germline CDR1 and CDR2: SGHNT and YYREEE (reference sequence). Deletions cut 3 bases from V and 6 bases from J, with 21 bases between. This CDR3 comprises 16 residues. Combining the CDR3 with reference TRBV5-4 and TRBJ1-2 gives the whole variable domain ETGVTQSPTHLIKTRGQQVTLRCSSQSGHNTVSWYQQALGQGPQFIFQYYREEENGRGNFPPRFSGLQFPNYSSELNVNALELDDSALYLCASSSGIGAAQDGYTFGSGTRLTVV.

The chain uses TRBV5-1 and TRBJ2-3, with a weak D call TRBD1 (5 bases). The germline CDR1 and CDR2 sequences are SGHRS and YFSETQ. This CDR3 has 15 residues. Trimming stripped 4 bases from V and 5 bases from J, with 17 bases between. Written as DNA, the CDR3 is TGCGCCAGCAGCGACCCTAGGGGTTTTCAAGATACGCAGTATTTT. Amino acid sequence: CASSDPRGFQDTQYF.

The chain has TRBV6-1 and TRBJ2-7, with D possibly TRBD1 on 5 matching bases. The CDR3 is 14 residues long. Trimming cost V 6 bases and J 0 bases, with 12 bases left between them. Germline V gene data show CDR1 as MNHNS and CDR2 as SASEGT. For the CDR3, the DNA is TGTGCCAGCAGAGACAGACCCTACTCCTACGAGCAGTACTTC. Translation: CASRDRPYSYEQYF.

CDR3 nucleotide sequence: TGTGCCAGCTCTTCTAGAGTGGCTAACTATGGCTACACCTTC. Protein sequence: CASSSRVANYGYTF. The chain links TRBV18 to TRBJ1-2; no firm D call. CDR1 and CDR2 (germline): KGHSH, LQKENI. The CDR3 is made up of 14 amino acids. Trimming pared 6 bases from V and 0 bases from J, leaving 11 bases between. The entire variable domain, with the rest obtained from reference TRBV18 and TRBJ1-2, is as follows: NAGVMQNPRHLVRRRGQEARLRCSPMKGHSHVYWYRQLPEEGLKFMVYLQKENIIDESGMPKERFSAEFPKEGPSILRIQQVVRGDSAAYFCASSSRVANYGYTFGSGTRLTVV.

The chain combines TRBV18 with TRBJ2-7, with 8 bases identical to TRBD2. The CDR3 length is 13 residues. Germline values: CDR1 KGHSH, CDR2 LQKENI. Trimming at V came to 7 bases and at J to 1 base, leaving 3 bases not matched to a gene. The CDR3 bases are TGTGCCAGCTGCCCGGGGGGGTCCTACGAGCAGTACTTC. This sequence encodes CASCPGGSYEQYF.

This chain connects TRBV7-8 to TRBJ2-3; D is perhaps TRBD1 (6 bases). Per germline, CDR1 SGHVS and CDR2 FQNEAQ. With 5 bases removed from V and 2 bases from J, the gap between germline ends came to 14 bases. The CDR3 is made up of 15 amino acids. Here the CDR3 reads CASSQTRGTTDTQYF. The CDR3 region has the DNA TGTGCCAGCAGCCAAACCAGGGGCACCACAGATACGCAGTATTTT.